The sequence of this T cell receptor beta chain was determined in a study of blood T cell repertoires in COVID-19. Enrolled through a virtual design, the participants were between roughly 18 and 95 years of age and came from about two dozen US areas. After removal of 7 bases from V and 1 base from J, the junction contained 2 bases not matched to a gene. Germline CDR1 MGHDK, CDR2 SYGVNS. This CDR3 spans 14 amino acids. Using immunoSEQ multiplex PCR, the repertoire was profiled, and TCRdb retains in-frame clones only, with some absent. The sample shows roughly 430,000 clones, around 90% of them seen only once.

V usage is TRBV25-1 and J usage is TRBJ2-3, with 10 nucleotides matching TRBD1. The sequencing sample was made of PBMCs or T cells enriched from blood (not recorded which). The sequence derives from a woman in her thirties or forties with acute COVID-19. CDR3 protein: CASTGTGGTDTQYF. Here the CDR3 DNA reads TGTGCCAGCACCGGGACAGGGGGCACAGATACGCAGTATTTT. The full variable domain, with the rest looked up from reference TRBV25-1 and TRBJ2-3, is EADIYQTPRYLVIGTGKKITLECSQTMGHDKMYWYQQDPGMELHLIHYSYGVNSTEKGDLSSESTVSRIRTEHFPLTLESARPSHTSQYLCASTGTGGTDTQYFGPGTRLTVL.